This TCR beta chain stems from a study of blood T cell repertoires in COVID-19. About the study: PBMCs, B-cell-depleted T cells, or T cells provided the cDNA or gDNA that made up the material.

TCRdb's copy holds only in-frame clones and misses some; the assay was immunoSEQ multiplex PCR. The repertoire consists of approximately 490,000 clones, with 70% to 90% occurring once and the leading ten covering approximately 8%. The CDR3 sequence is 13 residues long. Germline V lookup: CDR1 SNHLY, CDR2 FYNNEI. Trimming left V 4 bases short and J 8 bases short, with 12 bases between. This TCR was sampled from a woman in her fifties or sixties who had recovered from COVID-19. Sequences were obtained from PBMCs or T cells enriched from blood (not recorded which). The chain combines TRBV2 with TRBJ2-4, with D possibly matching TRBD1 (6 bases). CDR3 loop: CASSGGRGDIQYF. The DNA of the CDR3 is TGTGCCAGCAGTGGAGGCAGGGGTGACATTCAGTACTTC.